This TCR beta chain was retrieved from a study of blood T cell repertoires in COVID-19 (dated by TCRdb to the early 2020s). Regarding the complete study: Samples from collaborators originated in the United States, Italy and Spain and spanned both the acute and convalescent phases of COVID-19. The prospective study material was composed of cDNA or gDNA derived from T cells, B-cell-depleted T cells, or PBMCs. Subjects who had been exposed to COVID-19, were actively infected with it, or had recovered from it provided the deeply sampled blood TCRbeta repertoires that made up the dataset. The repertoires were made available in a free public database intended to serve as a resource for research on the immune response to SARS-CoV-2. The samples were drawn from the first 160 participants of the ongoing ImmuneRACE study and from over a thousand subjects provided by 6 global collaborators. Nearly every sample came with metadata listing a de-identified subject ID, COVID-19 status, age in years and sex. HLA class I and class II types, where available, came from metadata supplied by the sample provider rather than from assay-based typing. Beyond this particular receptor, the publication reports: Clinical and demographic metadata were provided uncurated, with the amount varying by source and participant.

The immunoSEQ Assay, a bias-controlled multiplex PCR, was used to amplify TCRbeta CDR3 regions from genomic DNA. Under the source paper's analysis protocol: The number of nucleated cells in each sample was estimated by amplification of reference gene primers within the assay. To quantify the absolute abundance of each unique TCRbeta CDR3 rearrangement, sequence reads were collapsed and filtered. Productive Simpson clonality was computed per sample as the square root of Simpson's diversity index over productive rearrangements. TCRdb stores this immuneACCESS table with in-frame sequences only. Part of the clones is absent; in the studies checked, under half of the shortfall reflects unresolved V genes, and no reason is known for the rest. That table gives V, J and clone size, and the DNA gave D and trimming. A total of some 120,000 clones appear in this sample, 70% to 75% of them only once. The ten largest clones take up 5.5% of the sample.

This clone was seen a handful of times. Its antigen specificity is not known. The input lacks base qualities; no much larger clone sits a single base away. The CDR1 and CDR2 encoded by the germline V gene are MGHDK and SYGVNS. From the cysteine through the phenylalanine, the CDR3 covers 15 amino acids. The CDR3 DNA has 45 bases and is translated from base 1. V is pruned by 4 bases and J by 5 bases, leaving 9 bases of the junction without a gene match. Each collaborating institution followed its own protocols to collect whole blood in K2EDTA tubes. For TCRbeta analysis, collaborators shipped samples in one of three forms: frozen whole blood, isolated PBMCs, or DNA extracted from either of those sample types.

The receptor comes from a man aged 60 to 75 with acute or convalescent COVID-19. This sequence uses TRBV25-1 and TRBJ1-2, with 8 junctional bases fitting TRBD1. Sequenced material: peripheral blood. The CDR3 protein is CASSASTGARYGYTF. The sequence in DNA is TGTGCCAGCAGTGCCTCGACAGGGGCCAGGTATGGCTACACCTTC.